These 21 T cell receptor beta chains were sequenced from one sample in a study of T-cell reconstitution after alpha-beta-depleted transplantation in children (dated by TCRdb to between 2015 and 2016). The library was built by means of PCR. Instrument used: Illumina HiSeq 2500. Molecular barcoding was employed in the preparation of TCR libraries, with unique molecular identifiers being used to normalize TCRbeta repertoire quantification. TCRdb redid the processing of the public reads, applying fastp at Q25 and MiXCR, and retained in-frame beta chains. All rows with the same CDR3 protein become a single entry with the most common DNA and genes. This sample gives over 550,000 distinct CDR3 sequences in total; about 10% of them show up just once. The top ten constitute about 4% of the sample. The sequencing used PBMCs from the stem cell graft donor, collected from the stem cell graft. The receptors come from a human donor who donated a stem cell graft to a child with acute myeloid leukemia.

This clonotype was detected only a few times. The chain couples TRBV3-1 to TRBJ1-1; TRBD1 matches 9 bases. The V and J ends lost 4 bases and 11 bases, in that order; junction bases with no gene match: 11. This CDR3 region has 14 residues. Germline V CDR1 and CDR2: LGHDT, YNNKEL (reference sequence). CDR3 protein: CASSLQGARGDAFF. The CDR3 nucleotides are TGTGCCAGCAGCCTACAGGGGGCGCGAGGTGACGCTTTCTTT.

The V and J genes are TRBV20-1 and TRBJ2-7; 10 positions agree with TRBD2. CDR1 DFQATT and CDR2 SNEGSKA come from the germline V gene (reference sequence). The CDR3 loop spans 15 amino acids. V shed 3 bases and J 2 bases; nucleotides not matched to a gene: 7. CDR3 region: CSARALAGEPYEQYF. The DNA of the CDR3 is TGCAGTGCTAGGGCCCTAGCGGGAGAACCCTACGAGCAGTACTTC.

In DNA form, the CDR3 reads TGTGCCATCAGTCCGAGGGGACTAGCGGGAGGCCTGGATTCCGGGGAGCTGTTTTTT. It codes for CAISPRGLAGGLDSGELFF. The V and J genes are TRBV10-3 and TRBJ2-2; 15 bases are shared with TRBD2. Germline CDR1 reads ENHRY; CDR2 reads SYGVKD. The CDR3 extends over 19 amino acids. After removal of 5 bases from V and 6 bases from J, the junction contained 13 bases not matched to a gene.

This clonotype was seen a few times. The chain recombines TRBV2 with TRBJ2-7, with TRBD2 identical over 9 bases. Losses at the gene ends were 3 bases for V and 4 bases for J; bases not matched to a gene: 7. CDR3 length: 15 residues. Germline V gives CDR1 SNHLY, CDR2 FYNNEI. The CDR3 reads CASSERLAGPYEQYF. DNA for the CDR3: TGTGCCAGCAGTGAGAGGCTAGCGGGGCCATACGAGCAGTACTTC.

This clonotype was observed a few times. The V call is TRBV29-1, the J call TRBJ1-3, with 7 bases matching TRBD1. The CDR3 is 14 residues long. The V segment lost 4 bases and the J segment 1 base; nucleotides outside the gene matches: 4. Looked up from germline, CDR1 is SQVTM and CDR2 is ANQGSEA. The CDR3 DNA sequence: TGCAGCGTTGGACTGGGACAGTCTGGAAACACCATATATTTT. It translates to CSVGLGQSGNTIYF.

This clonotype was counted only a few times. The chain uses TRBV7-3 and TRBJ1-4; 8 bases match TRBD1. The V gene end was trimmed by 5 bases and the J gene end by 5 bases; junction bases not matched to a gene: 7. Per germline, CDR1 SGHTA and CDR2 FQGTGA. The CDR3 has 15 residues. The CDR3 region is CASSPSRTGNEKLFF. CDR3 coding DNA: TGTGCCAGCAGCCCTTCGAGGACAGGGAATGAAAAACTGTTTTTT.

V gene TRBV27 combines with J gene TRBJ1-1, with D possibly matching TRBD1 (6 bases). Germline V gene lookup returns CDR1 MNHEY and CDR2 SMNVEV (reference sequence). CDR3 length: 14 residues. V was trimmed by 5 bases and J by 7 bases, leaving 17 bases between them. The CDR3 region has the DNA TGTGCCAGCAGTCTCGGGAAGGGGACAATTGAAGCTTTCTTT. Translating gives CASSLGKGTIEAFF.

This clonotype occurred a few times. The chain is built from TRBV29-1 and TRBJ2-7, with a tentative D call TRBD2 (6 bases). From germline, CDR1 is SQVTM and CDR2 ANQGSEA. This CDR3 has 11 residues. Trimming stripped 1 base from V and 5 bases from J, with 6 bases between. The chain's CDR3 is CSVEGRDEQYF. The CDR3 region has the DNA TGCAGCGTTGAAGGGAGGGACGAGCAGTACTTC.

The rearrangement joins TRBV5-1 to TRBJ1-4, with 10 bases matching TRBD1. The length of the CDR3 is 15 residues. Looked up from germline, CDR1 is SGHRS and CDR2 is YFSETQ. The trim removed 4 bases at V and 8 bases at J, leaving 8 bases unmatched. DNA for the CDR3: TGCGCCAGCAGCAGAACCGGGACAGGGGAGGAAAAACTGTTTTTT. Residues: CASSRTGTGEEKLFF. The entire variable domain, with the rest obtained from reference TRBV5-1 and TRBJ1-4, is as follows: KAGVTQTPRYLIKTRGQQVTLSCSPISGHRSVSWYQQTPGQGLQFLFEYFSETQRNKGNFPGRFSGRQFSNSRSEMNVSTLELGDSALYLCASSRTGTGEEKLFFGSGTQLSVL.

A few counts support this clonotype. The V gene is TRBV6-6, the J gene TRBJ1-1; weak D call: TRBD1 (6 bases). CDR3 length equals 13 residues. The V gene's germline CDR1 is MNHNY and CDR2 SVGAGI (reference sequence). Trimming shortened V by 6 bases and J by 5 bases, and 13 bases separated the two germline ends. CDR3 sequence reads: CASSLSGQTEAFF. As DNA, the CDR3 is TGTGCCAGCAGCCTATCTGGACAGACTGAAGCTTTCTTT.

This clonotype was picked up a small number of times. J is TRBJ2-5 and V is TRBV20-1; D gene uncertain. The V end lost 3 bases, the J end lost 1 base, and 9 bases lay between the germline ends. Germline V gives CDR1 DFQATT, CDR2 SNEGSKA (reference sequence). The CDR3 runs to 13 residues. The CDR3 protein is CSARRNPQETQYF. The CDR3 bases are TGCAGTGCTAGGCGGAATCCCCAAGAGACCCAGTACTTC.

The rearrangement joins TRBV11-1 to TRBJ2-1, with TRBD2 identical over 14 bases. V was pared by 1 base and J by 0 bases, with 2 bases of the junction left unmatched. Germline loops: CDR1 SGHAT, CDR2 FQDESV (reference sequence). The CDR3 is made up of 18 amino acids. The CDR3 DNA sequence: TGTGCCAGCAGCTTAGTCGGGACTAGCGGGAGCTCCTACAATGAGCAGTTCTTC. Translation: CASSLVGTSGSSYNEQFF. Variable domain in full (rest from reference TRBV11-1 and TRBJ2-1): EAEVAQSPRYKITEKSQAVAFWCDPISGHATLYWYRQILGQGPELLVQFQDESVVDDSQLPKDRFSAERLKGVDSTLKIQPAELGDSAMYLCASSLVGTSGSSYNEQFFGPGTRLTVL.

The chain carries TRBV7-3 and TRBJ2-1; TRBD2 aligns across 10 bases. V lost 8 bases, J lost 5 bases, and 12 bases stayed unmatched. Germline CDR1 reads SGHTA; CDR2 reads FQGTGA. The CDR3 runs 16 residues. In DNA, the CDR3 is TGTGCCAGCCGGTTAGAGGAGCGGGAGGGCCACAATGAGCAGTTCTTC. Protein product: CASRLEEREGHNEQFF. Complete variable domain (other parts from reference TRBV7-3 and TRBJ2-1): GAGVSQTPSNKVTEKGKYVELRCDPISGHTALYWYRQSLGQGPEFLIYFQGTGAADDSGLPNDRFFAVRPEGSVSTLKIQRTERGDSAVYLCASRLEEREGHNEQFFGPGTRLTVL.

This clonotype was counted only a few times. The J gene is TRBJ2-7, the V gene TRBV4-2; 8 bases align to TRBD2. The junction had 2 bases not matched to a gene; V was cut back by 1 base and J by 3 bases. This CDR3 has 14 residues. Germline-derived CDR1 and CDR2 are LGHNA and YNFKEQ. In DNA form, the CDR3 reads TGTGCCAGCAGCCAAGGCGGGGGGAACTACGAGCAGTACTTC. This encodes CASSQGGGNYEQYF.

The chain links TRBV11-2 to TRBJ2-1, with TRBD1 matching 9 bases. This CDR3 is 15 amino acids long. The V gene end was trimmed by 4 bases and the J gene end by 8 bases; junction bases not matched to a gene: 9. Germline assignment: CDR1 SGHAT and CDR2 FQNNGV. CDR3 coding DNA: TGTGCCAGCAGCTATACCGGGACAGGGAATCATGAGCAGTTCTTC. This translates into CASSYTGTGNHEQFF.

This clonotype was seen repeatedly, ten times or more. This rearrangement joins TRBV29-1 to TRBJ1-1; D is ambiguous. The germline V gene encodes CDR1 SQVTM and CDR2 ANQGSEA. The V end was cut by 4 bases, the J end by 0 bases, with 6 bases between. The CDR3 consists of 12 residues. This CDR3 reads CSVGQMNTEAFF. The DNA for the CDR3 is TGCAGCGTTGGACAAATGAACACTGAAGCTTTCTTT.

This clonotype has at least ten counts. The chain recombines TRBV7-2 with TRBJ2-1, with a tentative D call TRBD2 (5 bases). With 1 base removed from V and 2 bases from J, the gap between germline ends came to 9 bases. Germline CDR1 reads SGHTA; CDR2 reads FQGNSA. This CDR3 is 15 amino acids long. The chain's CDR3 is CASSLDGNPYNEQFF. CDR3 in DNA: TGTGCCAGCAGCTTAGACGGGAACCCCTACAATGAGCAGTTCTTC.

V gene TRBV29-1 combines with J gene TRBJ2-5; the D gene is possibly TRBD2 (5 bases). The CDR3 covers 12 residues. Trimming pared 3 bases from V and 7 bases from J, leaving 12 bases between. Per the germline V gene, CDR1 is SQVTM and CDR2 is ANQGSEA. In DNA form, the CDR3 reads TGCAGCGTTGACCCCGTTGGAGGGACCCAGTACTTC. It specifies CSVDPVGGTQYF.

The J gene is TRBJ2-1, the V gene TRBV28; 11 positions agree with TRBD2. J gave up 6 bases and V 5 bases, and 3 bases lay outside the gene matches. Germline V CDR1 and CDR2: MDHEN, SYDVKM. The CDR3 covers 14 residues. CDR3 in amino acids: CASSLAGGSNEQFF. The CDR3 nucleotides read TGTGCCAGCAGTCTAGCGGGAGGCTCCAATGAGCAGTTCTTC. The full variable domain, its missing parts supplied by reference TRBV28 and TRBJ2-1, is DVKVTQSSRYLVKRTGEKVFLECVQDMDHENMFWYRQDPGLGLRLIYFSYDVKMKEKGDIPEGYSVSREKKERFSLILESASTNQTSMYLCASSLAGGSNEQFFGPGTRLTVL.

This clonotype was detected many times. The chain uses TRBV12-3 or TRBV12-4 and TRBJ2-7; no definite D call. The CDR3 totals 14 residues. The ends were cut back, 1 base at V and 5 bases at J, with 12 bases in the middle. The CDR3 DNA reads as TGTGCCAGCAGTTTAGAGGCCTCAGGTAACGAGCAGTACTTC. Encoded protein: CASSLEASGNEQYF.

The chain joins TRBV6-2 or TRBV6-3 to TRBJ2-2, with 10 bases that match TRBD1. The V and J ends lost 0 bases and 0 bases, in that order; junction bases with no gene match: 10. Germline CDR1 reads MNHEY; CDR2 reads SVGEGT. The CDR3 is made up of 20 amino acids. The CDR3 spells CASSYSTDRGNPSNTGELFF. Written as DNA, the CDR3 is TGTGCCAGCAGTTACTCCACGGACAGGGGGAACCCCTCGAACACCGGGGAGCTGTTTTTT.